The rows below give T cell receptor beta chains drawn from one sample of a study of Ad26.COV2.S vaccination and SARS-CoV-2 variants. Using immunoSEQ multiplex PCR, the repertoire was profiled, and TCRdb retains in-frame clones only, with some absent. The table lists about 280,000 clones, about 89% of them singletons, with less than 3.5% in the top ten. This specimen consisted of peripheral blood, obtained in a trial of Ad26.COV2.S vaccine versus placebo. The source is a person between 18 and 59 years old who received the Ad26.COV2.S COVID-19 vaccine or a placebo. Each CDR3 is given with its conserved first and last residue. A D gene is named only where the DNA matches it firmly. The size of a clone is reported for some rows only, either as once, few or many, or as a class for expanded clones.

v_call	clone_size	d_call	j_call	cdr3_length	cdr3_nt	cdr3_aa
TRBV5-1	once	TRBD1	TRBJ2-7	14	TGCGCCAGCAGCTCGGGACAGGGTCTCGGCGAGCAGTACTTC	CASSSGQGLGEQYF
TRBV29-1	few	TRBD2	TRBJ2-7	13	TGCAGCGTGAAGACTAGCGATTACTACGAGCAGTACTTC	CSVKTSDYYEQYF
TRBV5-1	.	.	TRBJ1-3	13	TGCGCCAGCAGCTTAGACGTCAGAAACACCATATATTTT	CASSLDVRNTIYF
TRBV14	few	.	TRBJ1-5	19	TGTGCCAGCAGCCAAGTTTCCGTGGGACAACCTGCCCCACATCAGCCCCAGCATTTT	CASSQVSVGQPAPHQPQHF
TRBV6-5	.	.	TRBJ1-1	14	TGTGCCAGCAGGACCGGGACGGACTACACTGAAGCTTTCTTT	CASRTGTDYTEAFF
TRBV11-3	.	.	TRBJ1-1	14	TGTGCCAGCAGCTTACGGGGGATGAACACTGAAGCTTTCTTT	CASSLRGMNTEAFF
TRBV5-1	.	.	TRBJ2-1	15	TGCGCCAGCAGCTTGGTGGCTAGCCCCTACAATGAGCAGTTCTTC	CASSLVASPYNEQFF
TRBV10-1	.	.	TRBJ1-5	12	TGCGCCAGCAGTGAGTCGACTCAGCCCCAGCATTTT	CASSESTQPQHF
TRBV7-9	.	.	TRBJ1-4	15	TGTGCCAGCAGCTCAGGTGGTGGAACTAATGAAAAACTGTTTTTT	CASSSGGGTNEKLFF
TRBV5-1	.	.	TRBJ1-4	13	TGCGCCAGCAGCCTCGGCGGGGGTGGAAAACTGTTTTTT	CASSLGGGGKLFF